Below, one T cell receptor beta chain is given with its context. Its specific antigen is unknown. No much larger clonotype is one base removed from it; base qualities were not supplied. In Seattle, one collaborating source enrolled patients while the infection was active and tracked those patients longitudinally over the course of disease. Collaborating institutions collected whole blood in K2EDTA tubes following their own protocols. For TCRbeta analysis, collaborator samples were shipped as frozen whole blood, as isolated PBMCs, or as DNA extracted from either sample type. This specimen comes from a study of blood T cell repertoires in COVID-19 (dated by TCRdb to 2018 to 2021). Background on the whole study: The collaborator samples originated in the United States, Italy and Spain and spanned the acute and convalescent phases of COVID-19. The material from the prospective study consisted of cDNA or gDNA derived from T cells, B-cell-depleted T cells, or PBMCs. Deeply sampled blood TCRbeta repertoires from subjects exposed to, actively infected with, or recovered from COVID-19 were included in the dataset. The repertoires were released in a freely available public database intended as a resource for research on the immune response to SARS-CoV-2. The samples were drawn from two sources: the first 160 participants of the ongoing ImmuneRACE study, and approximately 1,300 subjects contributed by 6 global collaborators. Sample metadata almost always included a de-identified subject ID, COVID-19 status, age in years and sex. Where HLA class I and class II types were available, the types were taken from metadata supplied by the sample provider, not from assay-based typing. Overall results and qualifications from the work: The amount of clinical and demographic metadata varied by source and participant and was provided uncurated.

TCRbeta CDR3 regions were amplified from genomic DNA by means of the immunoSEQ Assay, a bias-controlled multiplex PCR. On the study's bioinformatics: Nucleated cell counts per sample were estimated from amplification of reference gene primers within the assay. Sequence reads were collapsed and filtered to measure the absolute abundance of every unique TCRbeta CDR3 rearrangement. For each sample, productive Simpson clonality was calculated as the square root of Simpson's diversity index over productive rearrangements. As stored in TCRdb, this immuneACCESS dataset retains in-frame rearrangements with V and J assigned. A fraction of the clones does not appear; measured against another copy, unresolved V genes explain less than half of the discrepancy, and the remainder lacks a known reason. The V and J calls and clone size were taken over from that table, and D and trimming were inferred from the DNA. For this sample the table gives 100,000 to 150,000 clones, of which around 89% were detected only once. The ten largest clones take up approximately 4.5% of the sample.

CDR1 and CDR2 are read off the germline V gene as SNHLY and FYNNEI. V is clipped by 3 bases and J by 9 bases, and the sequence between their germline boundaries is 15 bases long. Taken from cysteine to phenylalanine, the CDR3 has 15 residues. Only the CDR3 DNA stays, 45 bases, in frame from base 1. The receptor comes from a man in his 60s with COVID-19, enrolled during active disease. The sequence is built from TRBV2 and TRBJ1-6, with the D gene not confidently named. The sequenced sample consisted of peripheral blood. The sequence in DNA is TGTGCCAGCAGTGACCCGGGGAAGGGTTCTTCACCCCTCCACTTT. This gives the protein CASSDPGKGSSPLHF. The full variable domain, completed from the reference TRBV2 and TRBJ1-6 proteins outside the CDR3, reads EPEVTQTPSHQVTQMGQEVILRCVPISNHLYFYWYRQILGQKVEFLVSFYNNEISEKSEIFDDQFSVERPDGSNFTLKIRSTKLEDSAMYFCASSDPGKGSSPLHFGNGTRLTVT.